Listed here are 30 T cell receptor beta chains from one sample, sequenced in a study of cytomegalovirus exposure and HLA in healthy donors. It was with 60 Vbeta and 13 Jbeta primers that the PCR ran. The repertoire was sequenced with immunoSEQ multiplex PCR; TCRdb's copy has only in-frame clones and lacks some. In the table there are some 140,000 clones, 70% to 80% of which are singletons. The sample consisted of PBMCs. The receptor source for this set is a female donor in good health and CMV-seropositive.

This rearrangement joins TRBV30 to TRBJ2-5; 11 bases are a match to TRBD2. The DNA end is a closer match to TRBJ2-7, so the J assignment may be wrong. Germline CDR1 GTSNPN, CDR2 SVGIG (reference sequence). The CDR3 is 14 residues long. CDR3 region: CALSGTSGLYEQYF. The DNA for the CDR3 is TGTGCCCTTTCAGGGACTAGCGGTTTATACGAGCAGTACTTC.

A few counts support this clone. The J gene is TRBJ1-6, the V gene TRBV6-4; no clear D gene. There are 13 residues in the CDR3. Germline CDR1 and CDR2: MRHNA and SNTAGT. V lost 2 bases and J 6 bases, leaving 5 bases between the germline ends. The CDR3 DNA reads TGTGCCAGCAGTGACATAGCTAATTCACCCCTCCACTTT. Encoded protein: CASSDIANSPLHF.

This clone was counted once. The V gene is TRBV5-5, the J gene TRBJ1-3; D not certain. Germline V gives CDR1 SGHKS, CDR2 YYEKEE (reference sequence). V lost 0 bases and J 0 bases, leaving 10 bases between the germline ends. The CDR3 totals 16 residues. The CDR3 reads CASSLGPGTSGNTIYF. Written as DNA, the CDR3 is TGTGCCAGCAGCTTGGGCCCAGGAACCTCTGGAAACACCATATATTTT.

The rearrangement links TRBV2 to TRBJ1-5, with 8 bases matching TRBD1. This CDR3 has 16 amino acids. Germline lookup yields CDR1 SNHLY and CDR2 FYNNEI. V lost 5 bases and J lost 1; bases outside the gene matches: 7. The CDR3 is CASSRLTGESNQPQHF. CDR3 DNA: TGTGCCAGCAGTCGCCTGACAGGGGAAAGCAATCAGCCCCAGCATTTT.

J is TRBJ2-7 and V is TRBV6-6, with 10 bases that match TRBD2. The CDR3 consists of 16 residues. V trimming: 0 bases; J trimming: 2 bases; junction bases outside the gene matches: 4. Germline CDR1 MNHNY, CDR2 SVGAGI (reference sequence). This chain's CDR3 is CASSYSLAGVPYEQYF. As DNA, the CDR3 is TGTGCCAGCAGTTACTCTCTAGCGGGAGTTCCCTACGAGCAGTACTTC.

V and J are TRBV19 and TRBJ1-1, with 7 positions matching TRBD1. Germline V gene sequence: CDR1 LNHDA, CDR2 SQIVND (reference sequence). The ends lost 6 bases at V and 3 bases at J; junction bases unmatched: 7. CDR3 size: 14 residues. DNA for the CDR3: TGTGCCAGTAGGCACAGGGGATTGGACACTGAAGCTTTCTTT. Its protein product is CASRHRGLDTEAFF.

In nucleotides, the CDR3 is TGTGCCAGCAGCTACCTTCGGGACTCAGCATTCAATGAGCAGTTCTTC. It encodes CASSYLRDSAFNEQFF. The chain links TRBV14 to TRBJ2-1, with D tentatively TRBD2 (6 bases). This CDR3 has 16 residues. With 5 bases removed from V and 6 bases from J, the gap between germline ends came to 20 bases. Germline V lookup: CDR1 SGHDN, CDR2 FVKESK.

The CDR3 is CASSVASGGNLLQFF. DNA for the CDR3: TGTGCCAGCAGCGTAGCTAGCGGGGGGAACCTACTCCAGTTCTTC. The V call is TRBV9, the J call TRBJ2-1, with 11 bases lining up with TRBD2. V lost 0 bases and J lost 13; bases outside the gene matches: 9. The germline V gene has CDR1 SGDLS and CDR2 YYNGEE. There are 15 residues in the CDR3.

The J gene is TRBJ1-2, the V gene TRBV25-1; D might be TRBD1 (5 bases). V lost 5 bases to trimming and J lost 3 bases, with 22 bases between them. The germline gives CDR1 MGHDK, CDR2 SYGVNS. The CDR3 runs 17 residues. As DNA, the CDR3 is TGTGCCAGCAGTCCTCAATTGGGGTCAGGGCTCGACTATGGCTACACCTTC. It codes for CASSPQLGSGLDYGYTF.

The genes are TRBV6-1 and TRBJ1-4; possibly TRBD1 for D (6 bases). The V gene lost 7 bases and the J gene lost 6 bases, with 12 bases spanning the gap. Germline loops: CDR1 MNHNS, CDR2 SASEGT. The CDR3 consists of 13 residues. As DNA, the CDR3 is TGTGCCAGCACCAAGACAGGATATGAAAAACTGTTTTTT. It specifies CASTKTGYEKLFF.

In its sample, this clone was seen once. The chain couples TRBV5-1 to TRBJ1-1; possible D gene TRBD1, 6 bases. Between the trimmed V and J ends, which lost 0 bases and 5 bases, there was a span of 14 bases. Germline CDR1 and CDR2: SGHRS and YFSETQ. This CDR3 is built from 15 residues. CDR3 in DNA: TGCGCCAGCAGCTTGGCAGTCAGGGGAGTGACTGAAGCTTTCTTT. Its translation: CASSLAVRGVTEAFF.

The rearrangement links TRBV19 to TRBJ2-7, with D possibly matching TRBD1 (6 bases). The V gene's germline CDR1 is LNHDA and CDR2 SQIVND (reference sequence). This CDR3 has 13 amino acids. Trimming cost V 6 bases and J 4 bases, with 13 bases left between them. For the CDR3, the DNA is TGTGCCAGTAGGCCGGAGGACAGTTACGAGCAGTACTTC. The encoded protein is CASRPEDSYEQYF.

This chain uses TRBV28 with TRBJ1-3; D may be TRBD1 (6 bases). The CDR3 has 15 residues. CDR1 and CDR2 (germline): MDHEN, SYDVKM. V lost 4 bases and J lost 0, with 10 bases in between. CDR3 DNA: TGTGCCAGCAGTTCCATGACAGGCTCTGGAAACACCATATATTTT. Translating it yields CASSSMTGSGNTIYF.

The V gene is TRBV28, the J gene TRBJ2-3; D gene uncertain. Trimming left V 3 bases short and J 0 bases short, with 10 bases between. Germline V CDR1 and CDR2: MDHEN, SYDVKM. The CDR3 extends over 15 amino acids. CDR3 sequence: CASSFYTTSTDTQYF. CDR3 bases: TGTGCCAGCAGTTTTTACACGACTAGCACAGATACGCAGTATTTT.

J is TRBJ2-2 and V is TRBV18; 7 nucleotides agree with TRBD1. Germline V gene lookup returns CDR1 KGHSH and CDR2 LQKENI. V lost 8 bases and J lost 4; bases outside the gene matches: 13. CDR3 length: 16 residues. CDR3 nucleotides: TGTGCCAGCCAAGGGACGACAGGGTTTAGCACCGGGGAGCTGTTTTTT. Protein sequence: CASQGTTGFSTGELFF.

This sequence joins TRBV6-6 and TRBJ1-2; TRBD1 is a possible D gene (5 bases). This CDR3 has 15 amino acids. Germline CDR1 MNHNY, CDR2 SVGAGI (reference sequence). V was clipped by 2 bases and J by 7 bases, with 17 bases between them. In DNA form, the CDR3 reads TGTGCCAGCAGTTACCGGGGGGAGGGAGGGTCTGGCTACACCTTC. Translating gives CASSYRGEGGSGYTF.

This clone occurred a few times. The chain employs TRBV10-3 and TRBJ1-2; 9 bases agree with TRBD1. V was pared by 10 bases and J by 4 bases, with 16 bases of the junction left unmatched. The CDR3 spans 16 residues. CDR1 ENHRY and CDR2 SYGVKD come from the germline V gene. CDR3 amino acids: CATTETQGALGYGYTF. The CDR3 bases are TGTGCCACCACAGAAACACAGGGGGCGCTAGGCTATGGCTACACCTTC.

CDR3 loop: CASRDRGLKNVLTF. The CDR3 region has the DNA TGTGCCAGCAGGGACAGGGGACTTAAGAACGTCCTGACTTTC. The rearrangement joins TRBV6-1 to TRBJ2-6; the match to TRBD1 covers 9 bases. Losses at the gene ends were 6 bases for V and 10 bases for J; bases not matched to a gene: 7. Looked up from germline, CDR1 is MNHNS and CDR2 is SASEGT. The CDR3 contains 14 residues.

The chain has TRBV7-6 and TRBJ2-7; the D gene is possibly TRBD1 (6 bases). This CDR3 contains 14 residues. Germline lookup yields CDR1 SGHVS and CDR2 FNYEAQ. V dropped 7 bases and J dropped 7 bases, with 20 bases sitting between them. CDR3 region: CASIPTPGAVEQYF. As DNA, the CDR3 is TGTGCCAGCATCCCCACGCCAGGGGCGGTAGAGCAGTACTTC.

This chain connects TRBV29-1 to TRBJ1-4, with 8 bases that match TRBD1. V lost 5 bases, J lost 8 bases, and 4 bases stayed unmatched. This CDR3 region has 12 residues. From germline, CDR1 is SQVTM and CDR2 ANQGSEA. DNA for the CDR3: TGCAGCGTTAGGACAGGGAGGGAAAAACTGTTTTTT. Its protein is CSVRTGREKLFF. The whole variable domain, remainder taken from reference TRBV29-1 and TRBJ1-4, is SAVISQKPSRDICQRGTSLTIQCQVDSQVTMMFWYRQQPGQSLTLIATANQGSEATYESGFVIDKFPISRPNLTFSTLTVSNMSPEDSSIYLCSVRTGREKLFFGSGTQLSVL.

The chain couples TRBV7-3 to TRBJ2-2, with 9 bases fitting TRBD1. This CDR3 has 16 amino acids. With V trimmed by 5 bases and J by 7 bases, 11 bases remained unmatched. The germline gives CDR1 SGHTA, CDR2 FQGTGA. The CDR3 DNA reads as TGTGCCAGCAGCCCCTGGGTTGGACAGGGGCTCGGGGAGCTGTTTTTT. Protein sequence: CASSPWVGQGLGELFF.

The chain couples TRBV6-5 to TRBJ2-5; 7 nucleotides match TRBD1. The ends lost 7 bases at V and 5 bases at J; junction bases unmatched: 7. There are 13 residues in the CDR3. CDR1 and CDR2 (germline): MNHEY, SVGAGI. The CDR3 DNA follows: TGTGCCAGCAACCCGGACAGGTGGGAGACCCAGTACTTC. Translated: CASNPDRWETQYF.

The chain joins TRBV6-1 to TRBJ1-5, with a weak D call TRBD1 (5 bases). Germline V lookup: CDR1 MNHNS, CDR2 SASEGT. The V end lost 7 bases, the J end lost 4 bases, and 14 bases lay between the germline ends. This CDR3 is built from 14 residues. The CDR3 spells CASMGGVRNQPQHF. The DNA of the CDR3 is TGTGCCAGCATGGGAGGGGTTAGGAATCAGCCCCAGCATTTT.

CDR3 nucleotides: TGTGCCAGCAGTCCCGGGGACAGGGGGACCTACAATGAGCAGTTCTTC. The encoded protein is CASSPGDRGTYNEQFF. The genes are TRBV2 and TRBJ2-1, with 11 bases that match TRBD1. The CDR3 totals 16 residues. Germline CDR1 is SNHLY and CDR2 is FYNNEI. V lost 5 bases, J lost 2 bases, and 5 bases stayed unmatched.

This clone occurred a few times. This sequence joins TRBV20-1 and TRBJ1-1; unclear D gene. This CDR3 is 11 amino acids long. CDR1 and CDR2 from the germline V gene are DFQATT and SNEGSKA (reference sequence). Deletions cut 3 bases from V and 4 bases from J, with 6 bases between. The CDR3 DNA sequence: TGCAGTGCTAGTACACCCACTGAAGCTTTCTTT. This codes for CSASTPTEAFF.

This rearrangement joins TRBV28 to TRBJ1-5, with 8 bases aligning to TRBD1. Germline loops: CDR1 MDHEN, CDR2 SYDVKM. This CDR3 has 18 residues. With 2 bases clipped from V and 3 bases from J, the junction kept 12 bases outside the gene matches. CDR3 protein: CASSLRSFRTGLNQPQHF. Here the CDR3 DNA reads TGTGCCAGCAGTTTAAGGTCATTTAGGACAGGGCTCAATCAGCCCCAGCATTTT.

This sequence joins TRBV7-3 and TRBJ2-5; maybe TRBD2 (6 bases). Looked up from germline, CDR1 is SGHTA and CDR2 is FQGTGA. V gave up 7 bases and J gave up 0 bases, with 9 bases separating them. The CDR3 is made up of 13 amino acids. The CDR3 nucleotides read TGTGCCAGCACTGGCGGGGACCAAGAGACCCAGTACTTC. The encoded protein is CASTGGDQETQYF.

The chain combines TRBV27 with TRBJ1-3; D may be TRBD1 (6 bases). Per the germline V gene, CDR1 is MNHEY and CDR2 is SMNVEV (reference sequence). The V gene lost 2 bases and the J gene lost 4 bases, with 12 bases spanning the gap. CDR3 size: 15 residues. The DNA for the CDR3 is TGTGCCAGCAGTTTAAAGGCAGGGACAGGAAACACCATATATTTT. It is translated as CASSLKAGTGNTIYF.

CDR3: CASSERGGTGELFF. DNA for the CDR3: TGTGCCAGCAGTGAACGAGGGGGCACCGGGGAGCTGTTTTTT. V is TRBV6-4 and J is TRBJ2-2; possibly TRBD1 for D (6 bases). Per the germline V gene, CDR1 is MRHNA and CDR2 is SNTAGT. The CDR3 runs 14 residues. V was trimmed by 3 bases and J by 4 bases, leaving 9 bases between them.

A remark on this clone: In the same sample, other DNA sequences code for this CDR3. The DNA of the CDR3 is TGCGCCAGCAGTGGCGTGGGCGAGACCCAGTACTTC. Translation: CASSGVGETQYF. V and J are TRBV10-1 and TRBJ2-5, with no clear D. Trimming took 4 bases from V and 5 from J, leaving 8 bases between them. There are 12 residues in the CDR3. Germline CDR1 WNHNN, CDR2 SYGVQD (reference sequence).